The T cell receptor (beta chain) described here comes from a study of response to subunit inactivated influenza vaccine (dated by TCRdb to the late 2010s). Study-level background: The study used deep quantitative T cell receptor repertoire profiling to track responses to a trivalent subunit inactivated influenza vaccine.

The method behind the library was RT-PCR. TCRdb shows the sequencer as Illumina HiSeq 2500. The public reads were reanalyzed by TCRdb: fastp trimming at Q25, MiXCR alignment, in-frame beta chains only. Each CDR3 protein appears once, grouped with its most common genes and DNA. Here the sample has about 620,000 distinct CDR3 sequences; about an eighth occur a single time. The ten top clones hold approximately 10% of the sample. A few counts support this clonotype. What antigen it recognizes has not been identified. No base-level quality is on record; no much larger clone is a single base apart. Reading the germline V gene (reference sequence) gives CDR1 DFQATT and CDR2 SNEGSKA. The CDR3 runs 13 amino acids, cysteine and phenylalanine included. Only the CDR3 part of the read is kept: 39 bases, read in frame from the first base. The trim is 5 bases for V and 1 base for J, with a gap of 9 bases between the germline ends.

Broader findings and caveats from the paper: It was suggested by the authors that each seasonal influenza vaccination may recruit only a limited number of new T cells.

The clonotype was recovered from a man aged 50-60 years who received an inactivated influenza vaccine. Donor details come from another sample of the same person, matched by shared clones. The rearranged chain carries TRBV20-1 and TRBJ2-4, with the identity of the D gene unclear. Here the sequenced sample was PBMCs from blood, taken on the day of vaccination. This receptor carries the CDR3 CSARNAAKNIQYF. The DNA is as follows: TGCAGTGCTCGGAATGCTGCCAAAAACATTCAGTACTTC.